Sequencing of this T cell receptor beta chain was carried out in a study of T cell responses to AZD1222 COVID-19 vaccine. Repertoires were generated with immunoSEQ multiplex PCR, while TCRdb's copy carries only in-frame clones and drops some. Of tens of thousands of clones in the sample, around 80% were seen once. V was clipped by 6 bases and J by 0 bases; unmatched bases: 6. Germline V CDR1 and CDR2: KGHSH, LQKENI. The CDR3 covers 15 residues. This clone was seen more than once but under ten times. V and J are TRBV18 and TRBJ2-3; 7 bases are shared with TRBD1. The sample consisted of peripheral blood, taken on day 0 of MenACWY control vaccination. The TCR originated in an adult in good health. In DNA, the CDR3 is TGTGCCAGCTCGTCCGGACAGGCGAGCACAGATACGCAGTATTTT. It codes for CASSSGQASTDTQYF.